This T cell receptor beta chain was identified in a study of OX40 agonist ivuxolimab in advanced cancers. Study as a whole: Ivuxolimab, an antibody that agonizes OX40 (CD134), was administered to the patients.

The protocol was immunoSEQ multiplex PCR, while the TCRdb copy is restricted to in-frame clones and leaves out a portion. Among roughly 61,000 clones listed, nearly 90% were seen once. Patients with autoimmune history or systemic immunosuppression were excluded. The V end was cut by 4 bases, the J end by 2 bases, with 19 bases between. Germline-derived CDR1 and CDR2 are SGDLS and YYNGEE. This CDR3 region has 18 residues. This receptor was taken from an adult with an advanced solid tumor such as melanoma, head and neck, liver or kidney cancer. The sample here was CD4+ or CD8+ T cells sorted from blood, taken in a trial of the OX40 agonist ivuxolimab. The rearrangement joins TRBV9 to TRBJ2-6; possibly TRBD1 for D (6 bases). CDR3 in amino acids: CASSIRDIASPGANVLTF. Here the CDR3 DNA reads TGTGCCAGCAGCATCCGGGACATAGCCTCCCCTGGGGCCAACGTCCTGACTTTC.